This TCR beta chain came from a study of early T cells in non-severe SARS-CoV-2 infection (dated by TCRdb to the early 2020s). At the level of the whole study: Bulk RNA from unsorted whole blood was used for TCR sequencing, so alpha and beta chains could not be paired. What the study reported, not specific to this receptor: VDJdb matching was skewed toward anti-spike CD8 responses and likely underestimated virus-specific expansions, missing private and CD4 specificities.

Based on the germline V gene, the CDR1 and CDR2 sequences are SGHTA and FQGNSA. Including cysteine and phenylalanine, the CDR3 has 14 amino acids. The retained sequence is limited to the CDR3, 42 bases, with the frame set at the first base. V is cut by 3 bases and J by 1 base, and the space between the germline ends is 10 bases. To prepare the library, 5' RACE was applied. Sequencing relied on a NextSeq 500. Unique molecular identifiers were attached to individual cDNA molecules in the TCR library protocol so that sequencing error and PCR bias could be corrected. TCR alpha and beta chains were both sequenced, and the abundances of alpha and beta sequences in each sample were closely correlated with each other. On the study's bioinformatics: V gene, J gene and CDR3 annotation of TCR sequences was performed with Decombinator V4. TCRs were defined as expanded if a significant change between any two time points was detected under a Poisson model with p below 0.0001. Abundances of TCRs were expressed as counts per million after normalisation to the total number of TCRs sequenced in each sample. MAIT TCRs were defined by TRAV1-2 paired with TRAJ12, TRAJ20 or TRAJ33, and iNKT TCRs by TRAV10 paired with TRAJ18. VDJdb, accessed 1 November 2021, was searched for CMV, EBV and SARS-CoV-2 annotated TCRs, excluding TCRs annotated for multiple antigens. TCRdb handled the public reads itself, with Q25 trimming in fastp and clone calling in MiXCR, and kept productive beta chains. Records with the same CDR3 protein are collapsed into one entry carrying the most frequent genes and DNA. The V and J calls here are based on TCRdb, not the publication. The sample data list 30,000 to 45,000 distinct CDR3 sequences, and just under 4% of these were observed just once. The ten biggest clones cover more than 8.5% of the sample.

This was a case-control study nested in a cohort of healthcare workers in London, UK, who had nasopharyngeal swab PCR tests and blood samples taken every week. Healthcare workers were enrolled in the week of the UK lockdown, from 23 to 31 March 2020, and were followed every week for up to roughly 16 weeks. The table lists this clonotype with many counts. Its antigen remains undetermined. Base-call qualities are not available, and no considerably larger clone is one nucleotide away. The material sequenced was whole blood. The clonotype comes from an adult who was a healthcare worker with PCR-confirmed SARS-CoV-2 infection or an uninfected control (not recorded which). Here the chain combines TRBV7-2 and TRBJ2-7, with an unclear D gene assignment. The CDR3: CASSLVALSYEQYF. The nucleotide sequence reads TGTGCCAGCAGCTTGGTAGCTCTTTCCTACGAGCAGTACTTC. Reference TRBV7-2 and TRBJ2-7 genes cover what lies past the CDR3, so the full variable domain is GAGVSQSPSNKVTEKGKDVELRCDPISGHTALYWYRQSLGQGLEFLIYFQGNSAPDKSGLPSDRFSAERTGGSVSTLTIQRTQQEDSAVYLCASSLVALSYEQYFGPGTRLTVT.